The 21 T cell receptor beta chains below were found in one sample sequenced in a study of Graves' ophthalmopathy and Graves' hyperthyroidism (dated by TCRdb to between 2018 and 2020). Sequenced using an Illumina HiSeq 2000. For repertoire sequencing, the TCR beta CDR3 regions were amplified from RNA transcripts. The first round of RT-PCR was done with HTBI primers and the Qiagen OneStep RT-PCR kit, and was followed by a second round of multiplex PCR, then size selection and purification. Clones were called with MiXCR by TCRdb after fastp trimmed the public reads at Q25, and only in-frame beta chains were retained. CDR3 protein duplicates are merged, each entry listing the most common genes and DNA. Within this sample are a few hundred thousand distinct CDR3 sequences, with about 35% of them counted one time only. About 4.2% of the sample is in the top ten clones. Material for sequencing was peripheral blood or thyroid tissue (not recorded which). All receptors derive from an adult man with Graves' hyperthyroidism.

V is TRBV29-1 and J is TRBJ2-7; 8 bases map to TRBD1. The J call may be in error: the DNA end matches TRBJ2-1 better. CDR1 is SQVTM and CDR2 is ANQGSEA in the germline V gene. The CDR3 has 15 amino acids. The CDR3 loop is CSVPTWDRSYNEQFF. The CDR3 nucleotides are TGCAGCGTTCCTACCTGGGACAGGTCCTACAATGAGCAGTTCTTC.

This clonotype has a single count. V and J are TRBV6-2 or TRBV6-3 and TRBJ1-1; 10 nucleotides agree with TRBD1. The CDR3 covers 15 residues. The germline CDR1 and CDR2 sequences are MNHEY and SVGEGT. Trimming took 7 bases from V and 3 from J; bases not matched to a gene: 8. CDR3 sequence reads: CASKPGTGVYTEAFF. The CDR3 region has the DNA TGTGCCAGCAAACCCGGGACAGGGGTATACACTGAAGCTTTCTTT.

The V call is TRBV20-1, the J call TRBJ1-3; the D is unclear. Germline-derived CDR1 and CDR2 are DFQATT and SNEGSKA (reference sequence). V dropped 6 bases and J dropped 0 bases, with 15 bases sitting between them. This CDR3 region has 15 residues. The chain's CDR3 is CSAIPAARSGNTIYF. The CDR3, as DNA: TGCAGTGCAATCCCCGCCGCCCGCTCTGGAAACACCATATATTTT.

This clonotype was picked up a small number of times. J is TRBJ2-5 and V is TRBV9, with 12 positions matching TRBD1. The CDR3 consists of 15 residues. Per germline, CDR1 SGDLS and CDR2 YYNGEE. J lost 5 bases, V lost 4 bases, and 6 bases had no gene match. This CDR3 reads CASSHRDRGPETQYF. The CDR3 DNA sequence: TGTGCCAGCAGCCACCGGGACAGGGGGCCGGAGACCCAGTACTTC.

This clonotype was recorded many times. This chain joins TRBV7-2 and TRBJ1-1; D gene uncertain. The CDR3 is 14 residues long. Germline assignment: CDR1 SGHTA and CDR2 FQGNSA. V was shortened by 5 bases and J by 0 bases, with 10 bases between the two germline ends. The CDR3 DNA is TGTGCCAGCAGCCCGAAGCAAGTGAACACTGAAGCTTTCTTT. Its protein product is CASSPKQVNTEAFF.

As for this clonotype: A much larger clone sits a single nucleotide away, making a read error possible. CDR3 amino acids: CASSHGQGMYGYTF. The DNA for the CDR3 is TGTGCCAGCAGCCATGGACAGGGGATGTATGGCTACACCTTC. The rearrangement joins TRBV7-9 to TRBJ1-2; the match to TRBD1 covers 9 bases. This CDR3 is 14 amino acids long. Trimming took 5 bases from V and 5 from J; bases not matched to a gene: 6. Looked up from germline, CDR1 is SEHNR and CDR2 is FQNEAQ (reference sequence).

The chain is built from TRBV5-1 and TRBJ2-5; 11 positions agree with TRBD1. After removal of 3 bases from V and 5 bases from J, the junction contained 9 bases not matched to a gene. This CDR3 contains 16 residues. Germline lookup yields CDR1 SGHRS and CDR2 YFSETQ. CDR3 in amino acids: CASSWRTGGSGETQYF. DNA of the CDR3: TGCGCCAGCAGCTGGAGGACAGGGGGCTCAGGGGAGACCCAGTACTTC.

This clonotype has a count of ten or more. V is TRBV7-9 and J is TRBJ2-2; 8 nucleotides match TRBD2. V was clipped by 4 bases and J by 7 bases; unmatched bases: 8. CDR1 is SEHNR and CDR2 is FQNEAQ in the germline V gene (reference sequence). The CDR3 is 15 residues long. The CDR3 spells CASSSLAGGGGELFF. In DNA form, the CDR3 reads TGTGCCAGCAGCTCCCTTGCGGGAGGTGGCGGGGAGCTGTTTTTT.

The V call is TRBV12-3 or TRBV12-4, the J call TRBJ1-1, with TRBD1 matching over 11 bases. With V trimmed by 5 bases and J by 4 bases, 6 bases remained unmatched. The CDR3 has 15 residues. CDR3 loop: CASSPGQGVGTEAFF. The CDR3 coding sequence is TGTGCCAGCAGTCCGGGACAGGGGGTGGGCACTGAAGCTTTCTTT.

The J gene is TRBJ2-6, the V gene TRBV12-3 or TRBV12-4, with D perhaps assigned TRBD1 or TRBD2 (5 bases each). Trimming pared 7 bases from V and 0 bases from J, leaving 13 bases between. The CDR3 extends over 16 amino acids. CDR3 sequence reads: CASIPGPRSGANVLTF. The DNA for the CDR3 is TGTGCCAGCATCCCGGGACCCCGCTCTGGGGCCAACGTCCTGACTTTC.

This chain connects TRBV7-2 to TRBJ2-5; D gene unclear. CDR3 length: 11 amino acids. Trimming cost V 2 bases and J 7 bases, with 5 bases left between them. CDR1 and CDR2 (germline): SGHTA, FQGNSA. This chain's CDR3 is CASSLTGTQYF. Here the CDR3 DNA reads TGTGCCAGCAGCTTAACTGGGACCCAGTACTTC.

In its sample, this clonotype was seen many times. The chain links TRBV7-9 to TRBJ1-4; no clear D gene. Germline loops: CDR1 SEHNR, CDR2 FQNEAQ (reference sequence). The V end was cut by 4 bases, the J end by 8 bases, with 17 bases between. The CDR3 length is 15 residues. CDR3 bases: TGTGCCAGCAGCTCTTCCTTATTGCGAGTGGAAAAACTGTTTTTT. It translates to CASSSSLLRVEKLFF.

In this sample, this clonotype turned up many times. The chain links TRBV6-2 or TRBV6-3 to TRBJ2-2; no firm D call. From germline, CDR1 is MNHEY and CDR2 SVGEGT. V was cut by 4 bases and J by 2 bases, with 14 bases left in between. The CDR3 is made up of 16 amino acids. The DNA for the CDR3 is TGTGCCAGCAGTTTCGGAAAATGGCCAAACACCGGGGAGCTGTTTTTT. This codes for CASSFGKWPNTGELFF.

The chain has TRBV20-1 and TRBJ2-7; TRBD1 matches at 7 bases. The tail of the sequence fits TRBJ2-1 better, so the J call may be wrong. The germline V gene has CDR1 DFQATT and CDR2 SNEGSKA (reference sequence). CDR3 size: 14 residues. CDR3 sequence: CSANDRDSYNEQFF. The CDR3 nucleotides read TGCAGTGCCAACGACAGGGACTCCTACAATGAGCAGTTCTTC.

This clonotype occurred many times. CDR3 nucleotides: TGCGCCAGCAGCAGGGACAGAAGAGACGAGCAGTACTTC. It is translated as CASSRDRRDEQYF. This chain connects TRBV5-1 to TRBJ2-7, with 7 bases aligning to TRBD1. CDR1 is SGHRS and CDR2 is YFSETQ in the germline V gene. The junction had 6 bases not matched to a gene; V was cut back by 4 bases and J by 5 bases. The length of the CDR3 is 13 residues.

In its sample, this clonotype was seen many times. The rearrangement uses TRBV12-3 or TRBV12-4 and TRBJ2-7; tentative D call: TRBD1 (6 bases). CDR3 length: 11 residues. V was shortened by 6 bases and J by 6 bases, with 9 bases between the two germline ends. The CDR3 DNA reads TGTGCCAGCAGGCAACAGGGCGAGCAGTACTTC. This encodes CASRQQGEQYF.

To note about this clonotype: This may come from a read error, since a much larger clone is one base off. This rearrangement joins TRBV4-2 to TRBJ1-2; 7 bases match TRBD1. The germline V gene has CDR1 LGHNA and CDR2 YNFKEQ. Losses at the gene ends were 0 bases for V and 7 bases for J; bases not matched to a gene: 14. The CDR3 has 17 residues. The CDR3 loop is CASSQEVNRGLPSGYTF. CDR3 DNA sequence: TGTGCCAGCAGCCAAGAGGTAAACAGGGGCCTACCCTCTGGCTACACCTTC.

This clonotype was observed many times. This chain links TRBV27 with TRBJ2-7; 12 bases fit TRBD2. CDR1 and CDR2 from the germline V gene are MNHEY and SMNVEV (reference sequence). The junction had 6 bases not matched to a gene; V was cut back by 6 bases and J by 3 bases. The CDR3 extends over 15 amino acids. The CDR3 here is CASRPMTSGGYEQYF. The DNA of the CDR3 is TGTGCCAGCAGACCAATGACTAGCGGGGGCTACGAGCAGTACTTC.

The chain combines TRBV7-6 with TRBJ2-3; D remains unclear. CDR3 length: 14 amino acids. The germline V gene encodes CDR1 SGHVS and CDR2 FNYEAQ. Trimming took 3 bases from V and 3 from J, leaving 10 bases between them. The CDR3 sequence: CASSFAALTDTQYF. The DNA for the CDR3 is TGTGCCAGCAGCTTTGCAGCGCTGACAGATACGCAGTATTTT.

A few counts support this clonotype. V gene TRBV19 combines with J gene TRBJ1-2, with 7 bases fitting TRBD1. After removal of 4 bases from V and 3 bases from J, the junction contained 2 bases not matched to a gene. The CDR3 sequence is 13 residues long. Germline lookup yields CDR1 LNHDA and CDR2 SQIVND (reference sequence). The CDR3: CASSKGGDYGYTF. CDR3 DNA: TGTGCCAGTAGTAAAGGGGGCGACTATGGCTACACCTTC. Full variable domain (rest looked up from reference TRBV19 and TRBJ1-2): DGGITQSPKYLFRKEGQNVTLSCEQNLNHDAMYWYRQDPGQGLRLIYYSQIVNDFQKGDIAEGYSVSREKKESFPLTVTSAQKNPTAFYLCASSKGGDYGYTFGSGTRLTVV.

This clonotype was observed at least ten times. The chain employs TRBV20-1 and TRBJ2-7; 7 bases align to TRBD2. The CDR3 sequence is 15 residues long. Germline values: CDR1 DFQATT, CDR2 SNEGSKA (reference sequence). V gave up 0 bases and J gave up 2 bases; unmatched junction bases: 7. The CDR3 sequence: CSARDTQRDPYEQYF. The DNA for the CDR3 is TGCAGTGCTAGAGATACCCAGCGGGATCCCTACGAGCAGTACTTC.